A single sample is the source of the 30 T cell receptor beta chains below, sequenced in a study of T cell clonality in common variable immunodeficiency. The table came from immunoSEQ multiplex PCR; TCRdb's copy has only in-frame clones and leaves some out. The sample contains tens of thousands of clones, none of them singletons. Sequenced sample: peripheral blood mononuclear cells. The receptors were gathered from a person between 18 and 70 years old in good health.

This clone was counted ten times or more. The DNA read from the CDR3 is TGCAGTGCCCTGGATATGCGGGAGGAGGTGGAGACC. Residues: CSALDMREEVET. The entire CDR3 protein is CSALDMREEVETQYF. The V gene is TRBV20-1, the J gene TRBJ2-5, with 8 bases lining up with TRBD2. The missing CDR3 end, 3 residues past where the read stops, is filled in from the germline J gene. The junction had 14 bases not matched to a gene; V was cut back by 6 bases and J by 5 bases. Germline values: CDR1 DFQATT, CDR2 SNEGSKA (reference sequence). CDR3 length: 15 amino acids.

This clone was observed many times. Incomplete CDR3 DNA: TGCGCCAGCAGCCTCGGACAGGAGGCAGTGGGC. This gives the protein CASSLGQEAVG. The full CDR3 reads CASSLGQEAVGYTF. This rearrangement joins TRBV5-1 to TRBJ1-2, with 7 bases aligning to TRBD1. The read gets to within 3 residues of the CDR3 end, and the germline J gene fills in the rest. This CDR3 has 14 amino acids. Per germline, CDR1 SGHRS and CDR2 YFSETQ.

The table lists this clone with many counts. The CDR3 end lies 3 residues beyond the end of the read and is filled in from the germline J gene. The gene calls are TRBV20-1 and TRBJ1-1; D possibly corresponds to TRBD1 (5 bases). This CDR3 is 14 amino acids long. The V gene's germline CDR1 is DFQATT and CDR2 SNEGSKA (reference sequence). The V and J ends lost 6 bases and 1 base respectively, with 15 bases between them. The part of the CDR3 DNA that was read is TGCAGTGCCGGTCGACAGTTCCCGAACACTGAA. This encodes CSAGRQFPNTE. The complete CDR3 reads CSAGRQFPNTEAFF.

This clone was counted many times. The read falls 3 residues short of the CDR3 end, and the missing part is taken from the germline J gene. Distinct nucleotide sequences in the sample also encode this CDR3. The chain links TRBV20-1 to TRBJ2-1; 9 bases agree with TRBD2. The CDR3 is made up of 17 amino acids. V lost 1 base, J lost 4 bases, and 11 bases stayed unmatched. The germline V gene has CDR1 DFQATT and CDR2 SNEGSKA (reference sequence). CDR3 sequence reads: CSARGGASGNRYNEQFF. The covered CDR3 bases are TGCAGTGCTAGAGGGGGGGCTAGCGGGAACCGATACAATGAG.

In its sample, this clone was seen many times. The CDR3 end falls 3 residues outside the read, so it is completed with the germline J gene. The chain carries TRBV7-2 and TRBJ2-1; D uncertain. The CDR3 is made up of 15 amino acids. V lost 7 bases and J 3 bases, leaving 16 bases between the germline ends. Germline lookup yields CDR1 SGHTA and CDR2 FQGNSA. The CDR3 region is CASTTSGPDYNEQFF. The DNA read from the CDR3 is TGTGCCAGCACGACCAGTGGGCCGGACTACAATGAG.

This clone came up a few times. The DNA ends 3 residues before the CDR3 does, and the rest of the CDR3 is filled in from the germline J gene. The chain carries TRBV7-9 and TRBJ2-3, with TRBD2 as a possible D gene (6 bases). The CDR3 has 14 residues. CDR1 is SEHNR and CDR2 is FQNEAQ in the germline V gene (reference sequence). The V end lost 5 bases, the J end lost 1 base, and 10 bases lay between the germline ends. The CDR3 loop is CASSTEGRTDTQYF. The CDR3 bases that were read are TGTGCCAGCAGCACGGAGGGCCGCACAGATACG.

This clone showed up many times. The read ends 3 residues early relative to the CDR3; the germline J gene fills the gap. This sequence joins TRBV2 and TRBJ2-5; TRBD1 matches 8 bases. Germline loops: CDR1 SNHLY, CDR2 FYNNEI. V gave up 3 bases and J gave up 2 bases; unmatched junction bases: 8. The CDR3 extends over 16 amino acids. The covered CDR3 bases are TGTGCCAGCAGTGATTACCCTAGGACAGGGCAAGAGACC. This encodes CASSDYPRTGQET. The CDR3, in full, reads CASSDYPRTGQETQYF. Drawing the rest from reference TRBV2 and TRBJ2-5, the complete variable domain is EPEVTQTPSHQVTQMGQEVILRCVPISNHLYFYWYRQILGQKVEFLVSFYNNEISEKSEIFDDQFSVERPDGSNFTLKIRSTKLEDSAMYFCASSDYPRTGQETQYFGPGTRLLVL.

This clone was counted ten times or more. Read coverage stops 3 residues before the CDR3 terminus; the germline J gene supplies the remainder. The V and J genes are TRBV6-2 or TRBV6-3 and TRBJ2-3; 8 bases map to TRBD2. The germline CDR1 and CDR2 sequences are MNHEY and SVGEGT. The V segment lost 8 bases and the J segment 6 bases; nucleotides outside the gene matches: 16. This CDR3 is 16 amino acids long. The CDR3 reads CASRRGVAGPPDTQYF. The sequenced part of the CDR3 DNA is TGTGCCAGCCGACGAGGGGTAGCGGGACCCCCCGATACG.

There are many counts of this clone. The read finishes 3 residues shy of the CDR3 end, and the germline J gene is used to complete it. This sequence joins TRBV18 and TRBJ1-6; 9 bases map to TRBD1. Germline V CDR1 and CDR2: KGHSH, LQKENI. V lost 1 base, J lost 7 bases, and 8 bases stayed unmatched. This CDR3 spans 17 amino acids. Incomplete CDR3 DNA: TGTGCCAGCTCACCACGGGGCCCGGGACAGGGCAATTCACCC. This gives the protein CASSPRGPGQGNSP. The whole CDR3 region reads CASSPRGPGQGNSPLHF.

As concerns this clone: The DNA ends 3 residues before the CDR3 does, and the rest of the CDR3 is filled in from the germline J gene. This chain links TRBV6-1 with TRBJ2-7; D might be TRBD2 (6 bases). CDR3 length: 14 amino acids. The V end lost 4 bases, the J end lost 6 bases, and 16 bases lay between the germline ends. CDR1 is MNHNS and CDR2 is SASEGT in the germline V gene. CDR3 sequence reads: CASSGVGGGAEQYF. The CDR3 bases that were read are TGTGCCAGCAGTGGAGTCGGAGGAGGGGCCGAG.

This clone was seen a few times. A single base separates this from a much larger clone, so it may be a read error. The CDR3 goes on 3 residues after the read ends, and that part is filled in from the germline J gene. The V gene is TRBV19, the J gene TRBJ2-2; TRBD1 is a possible D gene (6 bases). Germline CDR1 reads LNHDA; CDR2 reads SQIVND (reference sequence). The CDR3 totals 15 residues. The chain's CDR3 is CASSAGTSGANVLFF. The part of the CDR3 DNA that was read is TGTGCCAGTAGTGCCGGGACATCCGGGGCCAACGTG.

This clone was found many times. The read stops 3 residues short of the end of the CDR3; the missing end is completed from the germline J gene. V usage is TRBV5-1 and J usage is TRBJ2-7; 9 bases fit TRBD1. This CDR3 region has 14 residues. In germline, CDR1 is SGHRS, CDR2 YFSETQ. Trimming cost V 2 bases and J 4 bases; bases outside gene matches: 4. CDR3 protein: CASSLRGQGYEQYF. The DNA read from the CDR3 is TGCGCCAGCAGCTTAAGGGGACAGGGTTACGAG. Drawing the rest from reference TRBV5-1 and TRBJ2-7, the complete variable domain is KAGVTQTPRYLIKTRGQQVTLSCSPISGHRSVSWYQQTPGQGLQFLFEYFSETQRNKGNFPGRFSGRQFSNSRSEMNVSTLELGDSALYLCASSLRGQGYEQYFGPGTRLTVT.

This clone was seen ten or more times. The observed sequence ends 3 residues before the CDR3 terminus, with the missing tail filled in from the germline J gene. The chain is built from TRBV30 and TRBJ2-3; possibly TRBD1 for D (6 bases). The CDR3 has 15 amino acids. Germline-derived CDR1 and CDR2 are GTSNPN and SVGIG (reference sequence). The sequenced part of the CDR3 DNA is TGTGCCTGGAGTCCCACCCTAGGGGGACGAGAGACG. Residues: CAWSPTLGGRET. The whole CDR3 protein reads CAWSPTLGGRETQYF.

This clone showed up many times. Coverage ceases 3 residues before the CDR3 finishes, and the germline J gene fills in the end. This chain connects TRBV20-1 to TRBJ1-5; 7 bases are a match to TRBD1. The CDR3 has 14 amino acids. V lost 4 bases and J lost 0; bases outside the gene matches: 3. Germline V gene sequence: CDR1 DFQATT, CDR2 SNEGSKA (reference sequence). Partial CDR3 DNA: TGCAGTGCTATTGACAGGGCTAGCAATCAGCCC. Translation gives CSAIDRASNQP. The CDR3 as a whole reads CSAIDRASNQPQHF.

This clone was detected ten times or more. The DNA ends 3 residues before the CDR3 does, and the rest of the CDR3 is filled in from the germline J gene. The chain has TRBV30 and TRBJ2-7, with no clear D. The germline CDR1 and CDR2 sequences are GTSNPN and SVGIG (reference sequence). V was pared by 5 bases and J by 2 bases, with 16 bases between. The CDR3 covers 14 residues. The CDR3 spells CAWGSGSLPYEQYF. CDR3 DNA (partial): TGTGCCTGGGGTTCGGGTTCCCTACCCTACGAG.

This clone was counted only a few times. The CDR3 bases that were read are TGTGCCAGCTCGCCTCCCGGACTAGCGGGAGAGACC. It is translated as CASSPPGLAGET. The CDR3 in its entirety is CASSPPGLAGETQYF. The genes are TRBV18 and TRBJ2-5; 11 nucleotides line up with TRBD2. The CDR3 end falls 3 residues outside the read, so it is completed with the germline J gene. V was pared by 6 bases and J by 4 bases, with 7 bases of the junction left unmatched. Germline V gene lookup returns CDR1 KGHSH and CDR2 LQKENI. The CDR3 covers 15 residues.

This clone was observed at least ten times. The CDR3 is cut off 3 residues early in the read; its end comes from the germline J gene. The chain couples TRBV20-1 to TRBJ2-1; tentative D call: TRBD1 (6 bases). Trimming stripped 6 bases from V and 0 bases from J, with 15 bases between. The CDR3 is 15 residues long. The germline gives CDR1 DFQATT, CDR2 SNEGSKA (reference sequence). Here the CDR3 reads CSAKEDRSSYNEQFF. The covered CDR3 bases are TGCAGTGCCAAGGAAGACAGGAGCTCCTACAATGAG.

Many counts were recorded for this clone. The sequenced fragment ends 3 residues before the CDR3 boundary, so the rest is inferred from the germline J gene. The rearrangement links TRBV19 to TRBJ1-1; D possibly corresponds to TRBD1 (6 bases). Trimming pared 6 bases from V and 2 bases from J, leaving 10 bases between. In germline, CDR1 is LNHDA, CDR2 SQIVND (reference sequence). CDR3 size: 13 residues. The CDR3 bases that were read are TGTGCCAGTAGAATGGACAGTAACACTGAA. As protein: CASRMDSNTE. The whole CDR3 protein is CASRMDSNTEAFF.

This clone was seen ten or more times. Coverage ceases 3 residues before the CDR3 finishes, and the germline J gene fills in the end. The chain combines TRBV7-9 with TRBJ1-5, with D possibly being TRBD1 (6 bases). Germline V gene sequence: CDR1 SEHNR, CDR2 FQNEAQ (reference sequence). V lost 2 bases and J 5 bases, leaving 7 bases between the germline ends. The CDR3 has 13 residues. The CDR3 DNA, read in part, is TGTGCCAGCAGCTTAAAGGGGGATCAGCCC. It is translated as CASSLKGDQP. The full CDR3 is CASSLKGDQPQHF.

This clone was observed many times. The read ends 3 residues early relative to the CDR3; the germline J gene fills the gap. The J gene is TRBJ1-2, the V gene TRBV10-3, with D unresolved. There are 11 residues in the CDR3. Trimming cost V 7 bases and J 4 bases, with 7 bases left between them. The germline V gene encodes CDR1 ENHRY and CDR2 SYGVKD. The sequenced CDR3 bases are TGTGCCATCACCGAGGGCTATGGC. This translates into CAITEGYG. The full CDR3 protein is CAITEGYGYTF.

This clone has at least ten counts. Read sequence stops 3 residues before the CDR3 end, and the germline J gene provides the missing end. V is TRBV7-9 and J is TRBJ2-7; TRBD1 aligns across 8 bases. The V segment lost 7 bases and the J segment 2 bases; nucleotides outside the gene matches: 10. This CDR3 region has 15 residues. From germline, CDR1 is SEHNR and CDR2 FQNEAQ (reference sequence). CDR3 residues: CASILTGGFPYEQYF. The CDR3 bases that were read are TGTGCCAGCATCCTTACAGGGGGATTCCCCTACGAG.

This clone was seen at least ten times. The observed sequence ends 3 residues before the CDR3 terminus, with the missing tail filled in from the germline J gene. This chain uses TRBV30 with TRBJ2-2, with 10 bases aligning to TRBD2. The CDR3 spans 15 residues. V dropped 3 bases and J dropped 5; count of bases not matched to a gene: 6. Per germline, CDR1 GTSNPN and CDR2 SVGIG (reference sequence). The CDR3 bases that were read are TGTGCCTGGAGCAGTAGCGGGAGGTGGACCGGGGAG. This encodes CAWSSSGRWTGE. The full CDR3 reads CAWSSSGRWTGELFF.

This clone was picked up many times. The read gets to within 3 residues of the CDR3 end, and the germline J gene fills in the rest. The chain links TRBV5-3 to TRBJ1-5, with 7 bases identical to TRBD1. TRBV5-3 is an ORF, with its function uncertain. V lost 3 bases, J lost 4 bases, and 10 bases stayed unmatched. CDR3 length: 16 residues. Partial CDR3 DNA: TGTGCCAGAAGCTCTACTCGGAGGGGGCGAAATCAGCCC. This gives the protein CARSSTRRGRNQP. The full CDR3 protein reads CARSSTRRGRNQPQHF.

This clone came up many times. The read is 3 residues too short to cover the CDR3 end, so that end is filled in from the germline J gene. The chain has TRBV3-1 (or the pseudogene TRBV3-2) and TRBJ2-5, with D tentatively TRBD1 (5 bases). Trimming left V 3 bases short and J 1 base short, with 12 bases between. Germline-derived CDR1 and CDR2 are LGHDT and YNNKEL (reference sequence). CDR3 length: 15 residues. Partial CDR3 DNA: TGTGCCAGCAGCCAGACAGTGGCAGTCCAAGAGACC. It yields the protein CASSQTVAVQET. The full CDR3 sequence reads CASSQTVAVQETQYF.

This clone was observed at least ten times. CDR3 bases read: TGTGCCAGCAGCCAAGACAGGGCCCCTTCCGAG. This codes for CASSQDRAPSE. The whole CDR3 region reads CASSQDRAPSEQYF. This chain uses TRBV14 with TRBJ2-7, with D perhaps TRBD1 (5 bases). The read terminates 3 residues before the CDR3 end, so the remaining end is supplied by the germline J gene. Germline loops: CDR1 SGHDN, CDR2 FVKESK. The CDR3 length is 14 residues. The V gene lost 0 bases and the J gene lost 6 bases, with 12 bases spanning the gap.

Concerning this clone itself: One base away lies a much larger clone, so this may be a sequencing read error. The read falls 3 residues short of the CDR3 end, and the missing part is taken from the germline J gene. This chain connects TRBV7-2 to TRBJ2-2; a possible D gene is TRBD1 (5 bases). The CDR3 sequence is 15 residues long. Germline lookup yields CDR1 SGHTA and CDR2 FQGNSA. The CDR3 loop reads CASSSGSSGANVLFF. Partial CDR3 DNA: TGTGCCAGCAGCTCTGGCAGCTCTGGGGCCAACGTG.

There are many counts of this clone. The read finishes 3 residues shy of the CDR3 end, and the germline J gene is used to complete it. The chain couples TRBV10-3 to TRBJ2-1, with D possibly matching TRBD1 (5 bases). Germline values: CDR1 ENHRY, CDR2 SYGVKD. This CDR3 is built from 16 residues. The germline V and J ends were trimmed by 3 bases and 0 bases, with 12 bases remaining between them. This CDR3 reads CAISEGRADSYNEQFF. The part of the CDR3 DNA that was read is TGTGCCATCAGTGAAGGCAGGGCCGACTCCTACAATGAG.

This clone was seen repeatedly, ten times or more. Sequencing ends 3 residues short of the CDR3 end; the germline J gene provides the rest. The rearrangement uses TRBV6-1 and TRBJ1-5, with a weak D call TRBD1 (5 bases). This CDR3 spans 16 amino acids. V dropped 4 bases and J dropped 6 bases, with 19 bases sitting between them. CDR1 is MNHNS, CDR2 SASEGT, per germline. The sequenced CDR3 bases are TGTGCCAGCAGTGTTTTGGGTGGGGGGAAACTTCAGCCC. Translating gives CASSVLGGGKLQP. The full CDR3 sequence reads CASSVLGGGKLQPQHF.

In its sample, this clone was seen many times. The read falls 3 residues short of the CDR3 end, and the missing part is taken from the germline J gene. The J gene is TRBJ1-1, the V gene TRBV6-4, with unresolved D. The CDR3 covers 12 residues. Germline assignment: CDR1 MRHNA and CDR2 SNTAGT. CDR3 bases read: TGTGCCAGCAGTGACTCGGGCAGAAAA. This translates into CASSDSGRK. The full CDR3 reads CASSDSGRKAFF.

In its sample, this clone was seen a few times. The read halts 3 residues ahead of the CDR3 end, with the missing end drawn from the germline J gene. V gene TRBV19 combines with J gene TRBJ1-5; the match to TRBD1 covers 7 bases. Germline CDR1 and CDR2: LNHDA and SQIVND (reference sequence). The V and J ends lost 4 bases and 5 bases, in that order; junction bases with no gene match: 5. The CDR3 extends over 14 amino acids. The CDR3 loop reads CASSTGQVHQPQHF. The DNA read from the CDR3 is TGTGCCAGTAGTACCGGACAGGTCCATCAGCCC. The full variable domain, with the rest looked up from reference TRBV19 and TRBJ1-5, is DGGITQSPKYLFRKEGQNVTLSCEQNLNHDAMYWYRQDPGQGLRLIYYSQIVNDFQKGDIAEGYSVSREKKESFPLTVTSAQKNPTAFYLCASSTGQVHQPQHFGDGTRLSIL.